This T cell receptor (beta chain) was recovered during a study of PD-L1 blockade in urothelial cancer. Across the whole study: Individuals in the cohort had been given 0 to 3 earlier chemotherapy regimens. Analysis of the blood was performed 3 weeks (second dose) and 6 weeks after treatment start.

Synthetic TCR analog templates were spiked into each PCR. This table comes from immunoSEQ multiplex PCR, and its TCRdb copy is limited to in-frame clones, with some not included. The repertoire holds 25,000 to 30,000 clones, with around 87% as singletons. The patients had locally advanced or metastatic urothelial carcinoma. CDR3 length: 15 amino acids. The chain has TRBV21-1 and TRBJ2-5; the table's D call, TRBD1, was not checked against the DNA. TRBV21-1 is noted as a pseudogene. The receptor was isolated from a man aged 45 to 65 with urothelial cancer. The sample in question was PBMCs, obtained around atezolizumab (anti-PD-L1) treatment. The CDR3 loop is CASSKVGQGQETQYF. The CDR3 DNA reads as TGTGCCAGCAGCAAGGTGGGACAGGGACAGGAGACCCAGTACTTC.